This entry lists 5 T cell receptor beta chains sequenced from one sample in a study of beta chain features in type 1 diabetes (dated by TCRdb to the late 2010s). Overall study results and their limits: In all four CD4+ subsets, TCRB CDR3 length was moderately but significantly shorter in type 1 diabetes patients.

Library preparation used the immunoSEQ multiplex PCR assay. All of the isolated RNA was reverse transcribed with the High Capacity cDNA Reverse Transcription Kit, so expressed TCRB transcripts were sequenced. Drawn from immuneACCESS, this table holds only the in-frame rearrangements with V and J called that TCRdb kept. Clones are partly lost; checked studies trace under half to an unresolved V gene and leave the rest unexplained. The sample table shows some 120,000 clones, and 15% to 20% are seen once. Roughly 2.6% of the sample comes from the top ten. Which antigens these TCRs recognize remains unknown. What was sequenced was central memory CD4+ T cells from blood. These receptors all stem from a man between 18 and 35 years old with type 1 diabetes.

This clone was seen more than once but under ten times. The rearrangement uses TRBV7-2 and TRBJ2-1, with 14 bases matching TRBD2. V shed 4 bases, J shed 5 bases, and the junction held 1 base outside the gene matches. This CDR3 is 15 amino acids long. CDR1 and CDR2 (germline): SGHTA, FQGNSA. This CDR3 reads CASSSGLAGDNEQFF. CDR3 in DNA: TGTGCCAGCAGCTCGGGACTAGCGGGGGACAATGAGCAGTTCTTC.

This chain joins TRBV29-1 and TRBJ1-2; D ambiguous. This CDR3 has 14 amino acids. Germline V lookup: CDR1 SQVTM, CDR2 ANQGSEA. Deletions cut 7 bases from V and 0 bases from J, with 15 bases between. The CDR3 loop reads CSAEGRGSNYGYTF. The CDR3 DNA reads TGCAGCGCCGAGGGCCGGGGATCTAACTATGGCTACACCTTC.

This clone was counted only a few times. This sequence joins TRBV14 and TRBJ1-1, with TRBD1 matching 9 bases. The length of the CDR3 is 14 residues. Germline CDR1 and CDR2: SGHDN and FVKESK. V was pared by 4 bases and J by 8 bases, with 8 bases of the junction left unmatched. DNA of the CDR3: TGTGCCAGCAGCCTCCGGGACAGGGACTCCGAAGCTTTCTTT. This gives the protein CASSLRDRDSEAFF. The variable domain in full, completed from reference TRBV14 and TRBJ1-1, reads EAGVTQFPSHSVIEKGQTVTLRCDPISGHDNLYWYRRVMGKEIKFLLHFVKESKQDESGMPNNRFLAERTGGTYSTLKVQPAELEDSGVYFCASSLRDRDSEAFFGQGTRLTVV.

The genes are TRBV2 and TRBJ2-7; 10 nucleotides line up with TRBD2. V trimming: 6 bases; J trimming: 2 bases; junction bases outside the gene matches: 7. The CDR3 spans 15 residues. Per the germline V gene, CDR1 is SNHLY and CDR2 is FYNNEI. CDR3: CASRIGLAGAYEQYF. The CDR3 DNA is TGTGCCAGCAGGATAGGTCTAGCGGGAGCCTACGAGCAGTACTTC.

This clone was seen only a few times. The chain is built from TRBV14 and TRBJ1-4; 7 positions agree with TRBD1. The CDR3 is 13 residues long. Unmatched junction bases numbered 8, after V lost 4 bases and J lost 12 bases. CDR1 is SGHDN and CDR2 is FVKESK in the germline V gene. This CDR3 is CASSLSQGLQLFF. DNA for the CDR3: TGTGCCAGCAGCCTCTCACAGGGGCTCCAACTGTTTTTT.